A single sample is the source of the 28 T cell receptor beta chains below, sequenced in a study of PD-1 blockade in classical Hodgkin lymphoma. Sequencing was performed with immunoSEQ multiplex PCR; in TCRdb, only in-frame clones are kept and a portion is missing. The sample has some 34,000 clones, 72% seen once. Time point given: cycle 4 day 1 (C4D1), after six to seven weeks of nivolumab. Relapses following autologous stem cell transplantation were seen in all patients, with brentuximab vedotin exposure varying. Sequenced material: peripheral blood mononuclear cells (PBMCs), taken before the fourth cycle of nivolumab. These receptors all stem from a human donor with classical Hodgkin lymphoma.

For the CDR3, the DNA is TGCGCCAGCAGCCAAGAGCAACCTGGGGGTTACAATGAGCAGTTCTTC. This translates into CASSQEQPGGYNEQFF. This chain links TRBV4-1 with TRBJ2-1, with D possibly called TRBD1 or TRBD2 (5 bases each). This CDR3 contains 16 residues. Germline values: CDR1 MGHRA, CDR2 YSYEKL. V was clipped by 0 bases and J by 4 bases, with 13 bases between them.

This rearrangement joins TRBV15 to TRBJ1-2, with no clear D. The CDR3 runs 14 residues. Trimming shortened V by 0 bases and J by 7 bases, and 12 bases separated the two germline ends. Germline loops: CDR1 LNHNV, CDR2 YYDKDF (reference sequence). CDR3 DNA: TGTGCCACCAGCAGAGATCGGGGTTACGGTGGCTACACCTTC. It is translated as CATSRDRGYGGYTF.

The CDR3 DNA reads TGTGCCAGCAGCTTGGGGGCAGCCTTCATTAACTATGGCTACACCTTC. This sequence encodes CASSLGAAFINYGYTF. The rearrangement links TRBV5-6 to TRBJ1-2; D is undetermined. V lost 0 bases to trimming and J lost 1 base, with 13 bases between them. Germline V gene lookup returns CDR1 SGHDT and CDR2 YYEEEE. CDR3 length: 16 amino acids.

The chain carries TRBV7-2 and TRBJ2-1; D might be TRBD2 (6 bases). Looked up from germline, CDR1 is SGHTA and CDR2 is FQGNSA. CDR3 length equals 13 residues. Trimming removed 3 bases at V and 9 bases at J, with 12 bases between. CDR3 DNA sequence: TGTGCCAGCAGCTTTGACGGGAGCTTTGAGCAGTTCTTC. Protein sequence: CASSFDGSFEQFF.

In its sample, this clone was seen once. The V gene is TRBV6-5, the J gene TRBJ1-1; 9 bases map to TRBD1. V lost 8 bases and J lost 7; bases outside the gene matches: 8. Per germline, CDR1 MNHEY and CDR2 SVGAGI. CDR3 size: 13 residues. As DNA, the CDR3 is TGTGCCAGCTCCACGACAGGGGGGTTTGAAGCTTTCTTT. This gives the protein CASSTTGGFEAFF.

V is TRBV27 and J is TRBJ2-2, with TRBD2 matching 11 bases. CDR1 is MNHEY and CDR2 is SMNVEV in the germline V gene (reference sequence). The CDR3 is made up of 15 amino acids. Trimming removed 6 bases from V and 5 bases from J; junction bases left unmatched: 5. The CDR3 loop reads CASSGTSGNTGELFF. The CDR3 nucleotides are TGTGCCAGCAGCGGGACTAGCGGAAATACCGGGGAGCTGTTTTTT.

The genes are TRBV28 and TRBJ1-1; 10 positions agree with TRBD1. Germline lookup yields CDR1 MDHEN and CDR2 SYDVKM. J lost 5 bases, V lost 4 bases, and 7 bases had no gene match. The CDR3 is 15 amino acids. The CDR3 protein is CASSSAGQGRTEAFF. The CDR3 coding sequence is TGTGCCAGCAGTTCTGCGGGACAGGGGAGAACTGAAGCTTTCTTT.

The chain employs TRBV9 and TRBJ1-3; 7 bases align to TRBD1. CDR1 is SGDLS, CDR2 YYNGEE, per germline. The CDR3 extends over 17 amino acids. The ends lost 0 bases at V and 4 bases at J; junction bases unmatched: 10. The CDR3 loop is CASSVDPQTGIGNTIYF. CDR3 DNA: TGTGCCAGCAGCGTAGACCCCCAGACAGGGATAGGAAACACCATATATTTT. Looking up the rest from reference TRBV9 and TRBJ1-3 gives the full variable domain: DSGVTQTPKHLITATGQRVTLRCSPRSGDLSVYWYQQSLDQGLQFLIQYYNGEERAKGNILERFSAQQFPDLHSELNLSSLELGDSALYFCASSVDPQTGIGNTIYFGEGSWLTVV.

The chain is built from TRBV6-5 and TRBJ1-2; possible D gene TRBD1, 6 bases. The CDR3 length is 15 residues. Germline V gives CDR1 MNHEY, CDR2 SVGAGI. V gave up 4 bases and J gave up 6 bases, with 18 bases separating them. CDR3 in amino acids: CASSSPGGAQDGYTF. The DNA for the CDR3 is TGTGCCAGCAGTTCCCCCGGGGGGGCCCAGGATGGCTACACCTTC.

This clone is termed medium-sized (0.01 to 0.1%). CDR3 bases: TGTGCCAGTAGTATAGCTCCGGGCGATGAGCAGTTCTTC. It yields the protein CASSIAPGDEQFF. The rearrangement joins TRBV19 to TRBJ2-1, with D hard to call. The length of the CDR3 is 13 residues. Trimming removed 1 base from V and 8 bases from J, with 9 bases in between. Germline V CDR1 and CDR2: LNHDA, SQIVND (reference sequence).

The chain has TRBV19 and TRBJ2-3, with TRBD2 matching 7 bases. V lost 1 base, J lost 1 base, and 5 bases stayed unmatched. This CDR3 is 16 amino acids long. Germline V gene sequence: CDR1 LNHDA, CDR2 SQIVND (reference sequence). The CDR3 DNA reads TGTGCCAGTAGTATAGGGGGCGGGAGTGGCACAGATACGCAGTATTTT. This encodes CASSIGGGSGTDTQYF.

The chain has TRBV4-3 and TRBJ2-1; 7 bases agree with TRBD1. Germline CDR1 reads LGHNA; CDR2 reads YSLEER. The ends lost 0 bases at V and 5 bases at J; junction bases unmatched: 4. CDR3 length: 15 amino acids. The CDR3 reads CASSQETGIHNEQFF. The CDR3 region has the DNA TGCGCCAGCAGCCAAGAGACAGGGATCCACAATGAGCAGTTCTTC.

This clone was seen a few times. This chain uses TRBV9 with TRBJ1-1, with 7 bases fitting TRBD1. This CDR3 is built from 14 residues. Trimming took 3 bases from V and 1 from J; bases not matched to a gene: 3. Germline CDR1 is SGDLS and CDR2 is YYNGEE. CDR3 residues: CASSASGGNTEAFF. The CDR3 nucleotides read TGTGCCAGCAGCGCATCAGGGGGGAACACTGAAGCTTTCTTT. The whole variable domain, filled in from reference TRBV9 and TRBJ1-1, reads DSGVTQTPKHLITATGQRVTLRCSPRSGDLSVYWYQQSLDQGLQFLIQYYNGEERAKGNILERFSAQQFPDLHSELNLSSLELGDSALYFCASSASGGNTEAFFGQGTRLTVV.

The CDR3 nucleotides read TGCGCCAGCAGCCTAAGTGCAAACAATGAGCAGTTCTTC. The encoded protein is CASSLSANNEQFF. This sequence joins TRBV4-3 and TRBJ2-1; D call uncertain. Germline V gene data show CDR1 as LGHNA and CDR2 as YSLEER. V dropped 4 bases and J dropped 5 bases, with 9 bases sitting between them. This CDR3 region has 13 residues.

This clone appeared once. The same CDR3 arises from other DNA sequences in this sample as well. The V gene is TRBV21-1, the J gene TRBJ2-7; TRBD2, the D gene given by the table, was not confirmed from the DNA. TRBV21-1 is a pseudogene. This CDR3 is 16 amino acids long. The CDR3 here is CASSKVAERRGYEQYF. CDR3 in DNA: TGTGCCAGCAGCAAAGTCGCAGAGCGGAGAGGCTACGAGCAGTACTTC.

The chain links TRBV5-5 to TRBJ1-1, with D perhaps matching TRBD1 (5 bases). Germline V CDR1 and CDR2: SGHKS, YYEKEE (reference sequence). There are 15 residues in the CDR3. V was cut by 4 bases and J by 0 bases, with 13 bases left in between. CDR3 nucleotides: TGTGCCAGCAGCACCGCAGGGTCCCTGAACACTGAAGCTTTCTTT. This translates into CASSTAGSLNTEAFF.

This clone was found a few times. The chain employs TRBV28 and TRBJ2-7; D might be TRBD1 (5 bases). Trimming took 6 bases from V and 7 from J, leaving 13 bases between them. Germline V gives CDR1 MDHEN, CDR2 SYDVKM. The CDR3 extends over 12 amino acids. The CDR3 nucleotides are TGTGCCAGCAGGCGGAAGGGGCGGGAGCAGTACTTC. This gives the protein CASRRKGREQYF.

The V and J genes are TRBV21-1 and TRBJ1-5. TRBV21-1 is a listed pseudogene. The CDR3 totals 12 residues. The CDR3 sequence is CASRPPKKPQHF. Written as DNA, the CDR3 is TGTGCCAGCAGGCCTCCAAAAAAGCCCCAGCATTTT.

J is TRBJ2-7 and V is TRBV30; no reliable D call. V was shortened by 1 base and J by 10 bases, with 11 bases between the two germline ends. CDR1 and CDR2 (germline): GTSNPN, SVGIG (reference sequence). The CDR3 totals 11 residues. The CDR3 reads CAWSGTGIQYF. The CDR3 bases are TGTGCCTGGAGTGGAACTGGGATACAGTACTTC. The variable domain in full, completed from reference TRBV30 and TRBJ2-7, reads SQTIHQWPATLVQPVGSPLSLECTVEGTSNPNLYWYRQAAGRGLQLLFYSVGIGQISSEVPQNLSASRPQDRQFILSSKKLLLSDSGFYLCAWSGTGIQYFGPGTRLTVT.

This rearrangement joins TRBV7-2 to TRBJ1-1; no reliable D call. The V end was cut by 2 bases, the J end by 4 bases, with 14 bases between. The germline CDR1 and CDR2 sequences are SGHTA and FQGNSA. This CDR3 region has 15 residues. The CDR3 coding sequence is TGTGCCAGCAGCTTATTCCCCAGAAAGAGCACTGAAGCTTTCTTT. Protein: CASSLFPRKSTEAFF.

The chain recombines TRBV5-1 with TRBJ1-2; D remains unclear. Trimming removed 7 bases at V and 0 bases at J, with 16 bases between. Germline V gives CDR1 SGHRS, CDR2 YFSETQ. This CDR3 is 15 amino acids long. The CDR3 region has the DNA TGCGCCAGCGGCCCAAACGTCATAACTAACTATGGCTACACCTTC. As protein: CASGPNVITNYGYTF.

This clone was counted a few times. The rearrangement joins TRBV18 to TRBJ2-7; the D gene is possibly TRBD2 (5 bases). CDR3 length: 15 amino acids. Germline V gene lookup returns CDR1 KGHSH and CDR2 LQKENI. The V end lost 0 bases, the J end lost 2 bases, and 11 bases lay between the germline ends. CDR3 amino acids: CASSPPTLRAYEQYF. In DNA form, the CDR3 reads TGTGCCAGCTCACCACCTACGTTGCGGGCCTACGAGCAGTACTTC.

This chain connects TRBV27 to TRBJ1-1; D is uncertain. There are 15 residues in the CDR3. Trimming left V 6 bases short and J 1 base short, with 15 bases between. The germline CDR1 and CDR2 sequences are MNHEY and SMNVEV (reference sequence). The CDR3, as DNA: TGTGCCAGCAGAACCCACCGGGCCGCGAACACTGAAGCTTTCTTT. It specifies CASRTHRAANTEAFF.

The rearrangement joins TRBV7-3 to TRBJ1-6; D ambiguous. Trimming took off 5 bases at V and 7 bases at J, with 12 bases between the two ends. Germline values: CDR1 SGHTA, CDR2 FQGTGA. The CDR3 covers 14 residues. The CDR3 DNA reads TGTGCCAGCAGCCCCGGGGAGAGGAATTCACCCCTCCACTTT. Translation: CASSPGERNSPLHF.

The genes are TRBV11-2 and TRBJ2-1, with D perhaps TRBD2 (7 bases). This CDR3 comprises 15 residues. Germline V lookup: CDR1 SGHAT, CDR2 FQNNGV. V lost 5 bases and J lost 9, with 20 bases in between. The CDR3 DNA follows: TGTGCCAGCAGCCCGCTGGGGGCGGGAGTCGGTGAGCAGTTCTTC. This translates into CASSPLGAGVGEQFF.

The CDR3 DNA reads as TGTGCCAGTAGATTCACTCCGGGACAGGGTTACAATGAGCAGTTCTTC. This encodes CASRFTPGQGYNEQFF. V and J are TRBV19 and TRBJ2-1; 9 nucleotides align to TRBD1. V trimming: 6 bases; J trimming: 4 bases; junction bases outside the gene matches: 10. This CDR3 spans 16 amino acids. The germline CDR1 and CDR2 sequences are LNHDA and SQIVND (reference sequence). The full variable domain, in which reference TRBV19 and TRBJ2-1 provide the parts outside the CDR3, is DGGITQSPKYLFRKEGQNVTLSCEQNLNHDAMYWYRQDPGQGLRLIYYSQIVNDFQKGDIAEGYSVSREKKESFPLTVTSAQKNPTAFYLCASRFTPGQGYNEQFFGPGTRLTVL.

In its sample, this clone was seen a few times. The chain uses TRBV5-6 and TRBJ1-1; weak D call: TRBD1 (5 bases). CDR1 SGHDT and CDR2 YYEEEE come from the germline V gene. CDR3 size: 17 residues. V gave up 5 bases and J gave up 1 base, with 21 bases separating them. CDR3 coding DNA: TGTGCCAGCAGACCCGGGACGGACCTTCACAAGAACACTGAAGCTTTCTTT. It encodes CASRPGTDLHKNTEAFF.

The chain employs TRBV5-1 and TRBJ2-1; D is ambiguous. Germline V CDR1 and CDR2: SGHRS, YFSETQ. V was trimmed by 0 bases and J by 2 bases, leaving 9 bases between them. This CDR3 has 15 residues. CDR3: CASSLVGVTYNEQFF. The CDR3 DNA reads TGCGCCAGCAGCTTGGTTGGGGTAACCTACAATGAGCAGTTCTTC.